The rows below give T cell receptor beta chains drawn from one sample of a study of blood T cell repertoires in COVID-19. The assay was immunoSEQ multiplex PCR, and TCRdb's table has in-frame clones only and misses some. The data contain about 98,000 clones, over 70% of them seen just once; the ten biggest clones take up around a quarter. Sequenced material: peripheral blood. Receptors were obtained from a man aged 65 to 85 with acute or convalescent COVID-19. CDR3s include the opening cysteine and the closing phenylalanine or tryptophan.

j_gene	len	v_gene	CDR3aa
TRBJ2-7	16	TRBV4-2	CASSQPIGTGGAEQYF
TRBJ2-3	15	TRBV9	CASSTQAGVADTQYF
TRBJ1-5	17	TRBV30	CAWSLPLTGRVNQPQHF
TRBJ2-3	16	TRBV2	CASRTLTSGYTDTQYF
TRBJ2-1	16	TRBV11-2	CASSLGASNNWHEQFF
TRBJ2-1	13	TRBV6-5	CASGRGVYNEQFF
TRBJ2-5	16	TRBV28	CASSATSGRAGETQYF
TRBJ2-7	16	TRBV6-1	CASSEFGDGGPYEQYF
TRBJ1-1	13	TRBV18	CASSPYGNTEAFF
TRBJ1-5	16	TRBV20-1	CSASPGRKQGNQPQHF
TRBJ2-1	16	TRBV28	CASRSGLAGVRNEQFF
TRBJ2-6	17	TRBV5-4	CASSPGTSRSGANVLTF
TRBJ2-1	15	TRBV28	CASSGTGGKYNEQFF
TRBJ1-1	14	TRBV6-5	CASSYFGANTEAFF
TRBJ2-7	12	TRBV6-1	CATHAGVGEQYF
TRBJ2-7	13	TRBV14	CASSQHQGYEQYF
TRBJ2-5	15	TRBV5-5	CASSSGLAGQETQYF
TRBJ2-3	17	TRBV2	CASKEISSPISTDTQYF
TRBJ2-5	14	TRBV7-2	CASSPDRVKETQYF
TRBJ1-5	18	TRBV4-2	CASSQGDRGPWSNQPQHF
TRBJ2-6	15	TRBV27	CASSFAGSGANVLTF
TRBJ1-2	11	TRBV21-1	CASSAVYGYTF
TRBJ2-2	16	TRBV30	CAWSSIGTGNTGELFF
TRBJ2-7	13	TRBV28	CASSLQGLYEQYF
TRBJ2-3	14	TRBV4-2	CASSRDSATDTQYF
TRBJ2-7	15	TRBV27	CASIMTGAAWEEQYF
TRBJ2-7	12	TRBV14	CASSLQGGEQYF
TRBJ1-2	14	TRBV13	CASSFGQGLVGYTF
TRBJ1-5	15	TRBV6-2/TRBV6-3	CASSTRDRGGGAQHF